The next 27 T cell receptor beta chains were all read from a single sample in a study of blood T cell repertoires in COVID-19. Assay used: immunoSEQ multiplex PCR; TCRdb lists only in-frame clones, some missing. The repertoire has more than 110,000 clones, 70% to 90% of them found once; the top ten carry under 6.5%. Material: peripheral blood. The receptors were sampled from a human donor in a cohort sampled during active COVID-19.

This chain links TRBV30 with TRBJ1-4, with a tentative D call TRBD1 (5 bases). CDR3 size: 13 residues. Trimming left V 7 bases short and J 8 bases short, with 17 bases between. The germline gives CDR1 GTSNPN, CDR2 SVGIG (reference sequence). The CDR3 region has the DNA TGTGCCTTTACCGGGACTTTAAGCGAAAAACTGTTTTTT. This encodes CAFTGTLSEKLFF.

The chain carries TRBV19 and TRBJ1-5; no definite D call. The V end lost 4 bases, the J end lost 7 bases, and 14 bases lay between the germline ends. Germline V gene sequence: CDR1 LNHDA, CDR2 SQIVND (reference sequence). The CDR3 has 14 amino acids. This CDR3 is CASSNPEGAQPQHF. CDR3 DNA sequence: TGTGCCAGTAGTAATCCGGAGGGAGCCCAGCCCCAGCATTTT.

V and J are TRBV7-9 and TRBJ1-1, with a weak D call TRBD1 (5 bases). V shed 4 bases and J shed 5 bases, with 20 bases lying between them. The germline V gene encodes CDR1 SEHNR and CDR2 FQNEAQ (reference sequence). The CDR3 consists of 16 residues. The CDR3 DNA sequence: TGTGCCAGCAGCTCCCCACCGGCGACAAAGGGGACTGAAGCTTTCTTT. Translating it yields CASSSPPATKGTEAFF.

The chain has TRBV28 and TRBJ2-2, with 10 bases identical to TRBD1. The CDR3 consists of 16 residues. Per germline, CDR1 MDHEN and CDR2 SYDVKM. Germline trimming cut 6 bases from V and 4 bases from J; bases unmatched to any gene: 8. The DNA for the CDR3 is TGTGCCAGCAGCGCAAGACAGGGGGCTGGCACCGGGGAGCTGTTTTTT. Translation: CASSARQGAGTGELFF. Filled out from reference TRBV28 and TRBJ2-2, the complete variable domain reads DVKVTQSSRYLVKRTGEKVFLECVQDMDHENMFWYRQDPGLGLRLIYFSYDVKMKEKGDIPEGYSVSREKKERFSLILESASTNQTSMYLCASSARQGAGTGELFFGEGSRLTVL.

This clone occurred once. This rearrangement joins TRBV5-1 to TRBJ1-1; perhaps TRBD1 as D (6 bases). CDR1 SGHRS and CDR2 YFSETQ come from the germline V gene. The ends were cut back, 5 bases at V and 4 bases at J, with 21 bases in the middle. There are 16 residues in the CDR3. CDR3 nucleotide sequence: TGCGCCAGCAGTGAGGGGGTAGGAGGCGGAGCCACTGAAGCTTTCTTT. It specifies CASSEGVGGGATEAFF. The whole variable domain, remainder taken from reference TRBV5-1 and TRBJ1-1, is KAGVTQTPRYLIKTRGQQVTLSCSPISGHRSVSWYQQTPGQGLQFLFEYFSETQRNKGNFPGRFSGRQFSNSRSEMNVSTLELGDSALYLCASSEGVGGGATEAFFGQGTRLTVV.

CDR3 region: CASSPTGLPNGGETQYF. In nucleotides, the CDR3 is TGTGCCAGTAGTCCAACCGGACTGCCGAATGGTGGAGAGACCCAGTACTTC. The V gene is TRBV19, the J gene TRBJ2-5, with TRBD2 as a possible D gene (5 bases). CDR3 length equals 17 residues. CDR1 and CDR2 from the germline V gene are LNHDA and SQIVND (reference sequence). Trimming removed 5 bases from V and 4 bases from J, with 23 bases in between.

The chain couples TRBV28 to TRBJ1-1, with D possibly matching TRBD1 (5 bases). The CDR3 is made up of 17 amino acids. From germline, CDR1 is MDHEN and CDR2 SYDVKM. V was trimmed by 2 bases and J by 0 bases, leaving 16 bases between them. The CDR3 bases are TGTGCCAGCAGTTTAATAAGGGCAGGGCAGATGAACACTGAAGCTTTCTTT. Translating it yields CASSLIRAGQMNTEAFF.

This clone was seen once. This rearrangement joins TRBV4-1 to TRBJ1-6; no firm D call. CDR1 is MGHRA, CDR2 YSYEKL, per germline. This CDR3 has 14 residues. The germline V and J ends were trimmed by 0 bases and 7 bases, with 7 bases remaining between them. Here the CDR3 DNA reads TGCGCCAGCAGCCAAGATCTTCGGAATTCACCCCTCCACTTT. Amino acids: CASSQDLRNSPLHF.

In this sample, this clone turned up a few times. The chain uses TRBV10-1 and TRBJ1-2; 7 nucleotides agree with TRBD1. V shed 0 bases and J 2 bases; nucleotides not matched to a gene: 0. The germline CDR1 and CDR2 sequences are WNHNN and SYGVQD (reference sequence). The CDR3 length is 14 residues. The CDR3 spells CASSESGQNYGYTF. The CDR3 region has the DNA TGCGCCAGCAGTGAGTCGGGACAGAACTATGGCTACACCTTC.

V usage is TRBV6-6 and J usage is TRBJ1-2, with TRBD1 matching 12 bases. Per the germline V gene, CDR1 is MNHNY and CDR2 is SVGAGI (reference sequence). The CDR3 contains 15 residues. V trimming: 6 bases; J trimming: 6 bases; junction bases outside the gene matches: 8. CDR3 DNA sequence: TGTGCCAGCAGCCTGAGCCGGGACAGGGGGCATGGCTACACCTTC. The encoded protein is CASSLSRDRGHGYTF.

The CDR3 spells CASRAGDRTYEQYF. CDR3 in DNA: TGTGCCAGCAGGGCAGGGGACCGCACCTACGAGCAGTACTTC. The chain has TRBV27 and TRBJ2-7, with a possible D match to TRBD1 (6 bases). The ends were cut back, 6 bases at V and 2 bases at J, with 14 bases in the middle. Looked up from germline, CDR1 is MNHEY and CDR2 is SMNVEV (reference sequence). The CDR3 runs to 14 residues.

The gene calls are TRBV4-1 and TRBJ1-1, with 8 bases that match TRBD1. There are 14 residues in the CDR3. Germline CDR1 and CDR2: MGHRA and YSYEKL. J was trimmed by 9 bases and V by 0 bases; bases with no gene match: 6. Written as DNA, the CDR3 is TGCGCCAGCAGCCAAGATCAGGGGGCGAGAAAAGCTTTCTTT. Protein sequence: CASSQDQGARKAFF.

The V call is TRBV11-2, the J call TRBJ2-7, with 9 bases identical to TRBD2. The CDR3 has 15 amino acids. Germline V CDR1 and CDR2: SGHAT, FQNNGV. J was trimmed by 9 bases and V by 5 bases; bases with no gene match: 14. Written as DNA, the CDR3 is TGTGCCAGCAGCCCAACAACCGGGACTAGCAGTCGGCAGTACTTC. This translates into CASSPTTGTSSRQYF.

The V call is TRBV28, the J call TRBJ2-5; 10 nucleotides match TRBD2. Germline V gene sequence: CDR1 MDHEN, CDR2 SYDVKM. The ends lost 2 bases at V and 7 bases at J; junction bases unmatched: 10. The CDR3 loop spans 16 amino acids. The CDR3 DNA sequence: TGTGCCAGCAGTTTAACCGCTAGCGGGAGAGTCGGGACCCAGTACTTC. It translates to CASSLTASGRVGTQYF.

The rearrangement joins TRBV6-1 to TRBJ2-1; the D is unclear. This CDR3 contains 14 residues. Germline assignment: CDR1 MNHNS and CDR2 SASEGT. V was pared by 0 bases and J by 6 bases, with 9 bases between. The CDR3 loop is CASSEALRVNEQFF. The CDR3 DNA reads TGTGCCAGCAGTGAAGCGCTTCGAGTCAATGAGCAGTTCTTC.

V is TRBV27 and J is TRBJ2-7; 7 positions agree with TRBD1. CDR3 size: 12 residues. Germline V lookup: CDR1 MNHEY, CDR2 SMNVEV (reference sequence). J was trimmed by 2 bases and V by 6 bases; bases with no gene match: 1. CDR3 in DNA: TGTGCCAGCAGAACAGGGGCCTACGAGCAGTACTTC. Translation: CASRTGAYEQYF.

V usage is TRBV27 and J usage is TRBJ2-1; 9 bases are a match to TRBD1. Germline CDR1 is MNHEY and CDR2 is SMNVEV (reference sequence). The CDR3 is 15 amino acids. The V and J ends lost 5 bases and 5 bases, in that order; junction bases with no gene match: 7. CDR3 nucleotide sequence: TGTGCCAGCAGTCCCCAGGGACAGGGAAACAATGAGCAGTTCTTC. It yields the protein CASSPQGQGNNEQFF.

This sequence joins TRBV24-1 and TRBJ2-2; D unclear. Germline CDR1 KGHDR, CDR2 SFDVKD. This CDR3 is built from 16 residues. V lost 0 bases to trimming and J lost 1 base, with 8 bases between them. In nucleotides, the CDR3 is TGTGCCACCAGTGATTTGGGGCAGATGAACACCGGGGAGCTGTTTTTT. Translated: CATSDLGQMNTGELFF.

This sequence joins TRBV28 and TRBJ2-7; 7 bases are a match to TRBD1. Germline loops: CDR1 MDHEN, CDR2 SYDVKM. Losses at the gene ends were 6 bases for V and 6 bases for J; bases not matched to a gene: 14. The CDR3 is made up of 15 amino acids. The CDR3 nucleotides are TGTGCCAGCAGGACGACAGGGCCCGACTGGGGCGAGCAGTACTTC. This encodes CASRTTGPDWGEQYF.

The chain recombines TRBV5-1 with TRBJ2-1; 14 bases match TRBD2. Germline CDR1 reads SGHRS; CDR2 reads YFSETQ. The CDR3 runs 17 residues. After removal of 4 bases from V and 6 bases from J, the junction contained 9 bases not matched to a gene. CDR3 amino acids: CASSPRTSGGPTNEQFF. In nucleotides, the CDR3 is TGCGCCAGCAGCCCCCGGACTAGCGGGGGGCCCACCAATGAGCAGTTCTTC. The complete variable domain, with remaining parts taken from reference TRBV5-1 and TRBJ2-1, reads KAGVTQTPRYLIKTRGQQVTLSCSPISGHRSVSWYQQTPGQGLQFLFEYFSETQRNKGNFPGRFSGRQFSNSRSEMNVSTLELGDSALYLCASSPRTSGGPTNEQFFGPGTRLTVL.

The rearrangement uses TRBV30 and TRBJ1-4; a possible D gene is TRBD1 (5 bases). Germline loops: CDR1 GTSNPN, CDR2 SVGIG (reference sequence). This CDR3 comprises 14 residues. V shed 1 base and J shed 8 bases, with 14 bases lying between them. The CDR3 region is CAWSAGLKGEKLFF. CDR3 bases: TGTGCCTGGAGTGCGGGACTCAAAGGGGAAAAACTGTTTTTT.

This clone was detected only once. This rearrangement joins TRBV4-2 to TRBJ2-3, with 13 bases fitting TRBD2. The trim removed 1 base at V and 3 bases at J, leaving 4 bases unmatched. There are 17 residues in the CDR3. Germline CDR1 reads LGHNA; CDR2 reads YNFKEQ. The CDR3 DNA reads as TGTGCCAGCAGCCAAGTGACACTAGCGGGGGGGACAGATACGCAGTATTTT. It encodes CASSQVTLAGGTDTQYF.

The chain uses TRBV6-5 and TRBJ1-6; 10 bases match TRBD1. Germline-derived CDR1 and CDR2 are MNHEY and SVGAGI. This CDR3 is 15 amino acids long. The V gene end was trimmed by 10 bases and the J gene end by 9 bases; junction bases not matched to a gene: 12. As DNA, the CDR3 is TGTGCCACCGGACAGGGGGGTCCTAGCGGTTCACCCCTCCACTTT. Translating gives CATGQGGPSGSPLHF.

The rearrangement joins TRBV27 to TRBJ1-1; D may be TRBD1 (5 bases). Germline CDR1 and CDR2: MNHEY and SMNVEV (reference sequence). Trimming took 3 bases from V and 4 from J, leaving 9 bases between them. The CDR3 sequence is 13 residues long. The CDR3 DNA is TGTGCCAGCAGTTTTAATGGGGCCACTGAAGCTTTCTTT. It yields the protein CASSFNGATEAFF.

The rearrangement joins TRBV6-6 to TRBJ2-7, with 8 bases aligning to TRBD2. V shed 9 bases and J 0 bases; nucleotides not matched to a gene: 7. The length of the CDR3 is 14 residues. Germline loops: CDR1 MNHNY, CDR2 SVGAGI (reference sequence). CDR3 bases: TGTGCCAGTCAAGTAGCGGGAAGCTCCTACGAGCAGTACTTC. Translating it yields CASQVAGSSYEQYF.

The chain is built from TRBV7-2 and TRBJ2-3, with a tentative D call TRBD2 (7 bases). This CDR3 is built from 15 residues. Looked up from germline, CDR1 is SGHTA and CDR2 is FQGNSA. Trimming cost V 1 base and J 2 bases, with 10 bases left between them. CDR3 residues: CASSLGGGATDTQYF. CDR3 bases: TGTGCCAGCAGCTTAGGAGGGGGGGCCACAGATACGCAGTATTTT.

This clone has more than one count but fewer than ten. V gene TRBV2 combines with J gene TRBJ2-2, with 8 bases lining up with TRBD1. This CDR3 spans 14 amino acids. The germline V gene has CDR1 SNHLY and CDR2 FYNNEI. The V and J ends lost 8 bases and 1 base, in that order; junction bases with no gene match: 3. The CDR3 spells CASDRGGNTGELFF. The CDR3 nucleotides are TGTGCCAGCGACAGGGGTGGGAACACCGGGGAGCTGTTTTTT. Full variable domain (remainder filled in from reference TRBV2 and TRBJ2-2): EPEVTQTPSHQVTQMGQEVILRCVPISNHLYFYWYRQILGQKVEFLVSFYNNEISEKSEIFDDQFSVERPDGSNFTLKIRSTKLEDSAMYFCASDRGGNTGELFFGEGSRLTVL.